Shown below are 25 T cell receptor beta chains from a single sample sequenced in a study of cytomegalovirus exposure and HLA in healthy donors (dated by TCRdb to the late 2010s). Library preparation used the immunoSEQ multiplex PCR assay. A mixture of 60 forward primers for TCR Vbeta segments and 13 reverse primers for TCR Jbeta segments was used in the multiplex PCR. The immuneACCESS repertoire file appears here via TCRdb, limited to in-frame rearrangements. These files lack a portion of the clones; in checked studies, under half of the deficit traces to unresolved V genes, and the cause of the others is not known. Within this sample are 200,000 to 300,000 clones, with roughly 82% of them counted one time only. 5% to 6.5% of the sample belongs to the ten largest clones. The source material was PBMCs. All receptors derive from a woman aged 40 to 49 in good health and CMV-seropositive.

The rearrangement uses TRBV4-1 and TRBJ1-3, with TRBD1 matching over 7 bases. The V and J ends lost 4 bases and 0 bases, in that order; junction bases with no gene match: 9. The length of the CDR3 is 17 residues. Germline loops: CDR1 MGHRA, CDR2 YSYEKL. CDR3: CASSPLDRTNSGNTIYF. As DNA, the CDR3 is TGCGCCAGCAGCCCGCTGGACAGGACTAACTCTGGAAACACCATATATTTT.

V and J are TRBV5-3 and TRBJ2-7, with 12 bases matching TRBD2. TRBV5-3 is sorted into the ORF group, with uncertain function. The CDR3 runs to 18 residues. Trimming at V came to 2 bases and at J to 0 bases, leaving 9 bases not matched to a gene. For the CDR3, the DNA is TGTGCCAGAAGCTTTCTAGCGGGAGGGCAACTACTCTCCTACGAGCAGTACTTC. It is translated as CARSFLAGGQLLSYEQYF.

The chain is built from TRBV19 and TRBJ1-5; D ambiguous. The CDR3 loop spans 16 amino acids. V shed 5 bases and J shed 0 bases, with 14 bases lying between them. Germline lookup yields CDR1 LNHDA and CDR2 SQIVND (reference sequence). Here the CDR3 DNA reads TGTGCCAGTAGTTACTCCTTGGTGCATAGCAATCAGCCCCAGCATTTT. It specifies CASSYSLVHSNQPQHF.

This chain connects TRBV7-2 to TRBJ1-2, with TRBD1 matching 7 bases. The V segment lost 5 bases and the J segment 9 bases; nucleotides outside the gene matches: 9. CDR1 is SGHTA and CDR2 is FQGNSA in the germline V gene. This CDR3 has 13 residues. The CDR3 DNA reads TGTGCCAGCAGCCTCATCGGACAGGATCGCTACACCTTC. Amino acids: CASSLIGQDRYTF.

In regard to this clone: The junction differs from germline at one of its ends, possibly a read error. Other DNA sequences from this sample encode an identical CDR3 as well. The chain couples TRBV19 to TRBJ1-6; TRBD1 aligns across 9 bases. Germline assignment: CDR1 LNHDA and CDR2 SQIVND (reference sequence). This CDR3 contains 16 residues. The CDR3 is CASSPDRGSYNSPLHF. CDR3 coding DNA: TGTGCCAGTAGTCCGGACAGGGGATCCTATAATTCCCCCCTCCACTTT.

The gene calls are TRBV7-9 and TRBJ1-2, with TRBD1 matching over 8 bases. CDR3 length: 14 amino acids. Germline V lookup: CDR1 SEHNR, CDR2 FQNEAQ (reference sequence). Losses at the gene ends were 5 bases for V and 7 bases for J; bases not matched to a gene: 9. The CDR3 sequence: CASSPITDRAGYTF. In DNA form, the CDR3 reads TGTGCCAGCAGCCCCATAACGGACAGGGCTGGCTACACCTTC.

This chain uses TRBV7-9 with TRBJ1-6; possible D gene TRBD1, 6 bases. Germline-derived CDR1 and CDR2 are SEHNR and FQNEAQ (reference sequence). This CDR3 is built from 16 residues. The ends were cut back, 7 bases at V and 7 bases at J, with 20 bases in the middle. CDR3 amino acids: CASTNRAPVVNSPLHF. DNA for the CDR3: TGTGCCAGCACGAACAGGGCTCCGGTAGTAAATTCACCCCTCCACTTT.

This chain connects TRBV5-1 to TRBJ2-3; 10 bases match TRBD2. Per germline, CDR1 SGHRS and CDR2 YFSETQ. V shed 1 base, J shed 2 bases, and the junction held 1 base outside the gene matches. The CDR3 sequence is 15 residues long. For the CDR3, the DNA is TGCGCCAGCAGCTTGACTAGCGGGGTCACAGATACGCAGTATTTT. As protein: CASSLTSGVTDTQYF.

This clone was counted a single time. The rearrangement joins TRBV15 to TRBJ1-1; D gene uncertain. Trimming left V 1 base short and J 0 bases short, with 6 bases between. The CDR3 spans 14 residues. CDR1 and CDR2 (germline): LNHNV, YYDKDF (reference sequence). Here the CDR3 DNA reads TGTGCCACCAGCAGAGCCGCGATGAACACTGAAGCTTTCTTT. Translated: CATSRAAMNTEAFF.

This clone was recorded a few times. V usage is TRBV19 and J usage is TRBJ2-7; 8 positions agree with TRBD1. CDR1 is LNHDA, CDR2 SQIVND, per germline (reference sequence). V shed 4 bases and J 6 bases; nucleotides not matched to a gene: 14. The CDR3 extends over 16 amino acids. CDR3 protein: CASSTRTGFFPTEQYF. The CDR3, as DNA: TGTGCCAGTAGTACACGGACAGGGTTTTTTCCGACCGAGCAGTACTTC.

The count of this clone is one. The CDR3 sequence is CASSSRFPNEQYF. DNA of the CDR3: TGTGCCAGCAGCTCCAGGTTTCCAAACGAGCAGTACTTC. This chain connects TRBV6-5 to TRBJ2-7; D is unresolved. The CDR3 has 13 residues. Germline loops: CDR1 MNHEY, CDR2 SVGAGI. Trimming removed 6 bases from V and 5 bases from J, with 14 bases in between.

Written as DNA, the CDR3 is TGTGCCAGCAGCTTAGAAGGGCTAGCGGGATCGGGTGAGCAGTTCTTC. As protein: CASSLEGLAGSGEQFF. The chain carries TRBV7-9 and TRBJ2-1, with 9 bases matching TRBD2. CDR1 and CDR2 (germline): SEHNR, FQNEAQ (reference sequence). Trimming at V came to 1 base and at J to 9 bases, leaving 10 bases not matched to a gene. The CDR3 sequence is 16 residues long.

This rearrangement joins TRBV30 to TRBJ1-3, with D perhaps TRBD1 (5 bases). Trimming left V 3 bases short and J 0 bases short, with 12 bases between. The CDR3 covers 15 residues. Per germline, CDR1 GTSNPN and CDR2 SVGIG (reference sequence). As DNA, the CDR3 is TGTGCCTGGAGAGGGAGGGACCTCTCTGGAAACACCATATATTTT. Protein sequence: CAWRGRDLSGNTIYF.

This clone appeared a single time. V is TRBV18 and J is TRBJ2-3; TRBD2 aligns across 7 bases. The CDR3 sequence is 17 residues long. CDR1 is KGHSH and CDR2 is LQKENI in the germline V gene. Trimming removed 6 bases from V and 0 bases from J; junction bases left unmatched: 12. The CDR3 region has the DNA TGTGCCAGCTCGCGGGACTACCCTATTACTAGCACAGATACGCAGTATTTT. Its translation: CASSRDYPITSTDTQYF. Full variable domain (rest looked up from reference TRBV18 and TRBJ2-3): NAGVMQNPRHLVRRRGQEARLRCSPMKGHSHVYWYRQLPEEGLKFMVYLQKENIIDESGMPKERFSAEFPKEGPSILRIQQVVRGDSAAYFCASSRDYPITSTDTQYFGPGTRLTVL.

The V gene is TRBV19, the J gene TRBJ1-1; 8 nucleotides match TRBD1. Trimming removed 1 base from V and 4 bases from J; junction bases left unmatched: 5. Per germline, CDR1 LNHDA and CDR2 SQIVND (reference sequence). This CDR3 region has 15 residues. The CDR3 nucleotides read TGTGCCAGTAGTATAGCAGGGGGCTTCGCCACTGAAGCTTTCTTT. Protein: CASSIAGGFATEAFF.

This clone appeared once. CDR3 sequence (DNA): TGTGCCAGCAGTTTGGACAGCTCTAACTATGGCTACACCTTC. Translation gives CASSLDSSNYGYTF. This rearrangement joins TRBV6-5 to TRBJ1-2, with D perhaps TRBD1 (6 bases). The V gene lost 4 bases and the J gene lost 0 bases, with 9 bases spanning the gap. This CDR3 has 14 residues. Germline V gene lookup returns CDR1 MNHEY and CDR2 SVGAGI.

Only a few counts were recorded for this clone. The chain has TRBV28 and TRBJ2-7, with 9 bases aligning to TRBD1. CDR1 and CDR2 (germline): MDHEN, SYDVKM. The V segment lost 10 bases and the J segment 7 bases; nucleotides outside the gene matches: 20. The CDR3 consists of 16 residues. CDR3 sequence (DNA): TGTGCCACCGGAAAAGGGTACGGGACAGGGTCGGGGGAGCAGTACTTC. Protein product: CATGKGYGTGSGEQYF.

J is TRBJ1-3 and V is TRBV9, with 7 bases fitting TRBD1. The CDR3 runs 16 residues. Germline CDR1 reads SGDLS; CDR2 reads YYNGEE. V lost 7 bases to trimming and J lost 0 bases; unmatched junction nucleotides: 10. In DNA, the CDR3 is TGTGCCAGCTCCAGGGGGGCCGCCGCCTCTGGAAACACCATATATTTT. It codes for CASSRGAAASGNTIYF. Full variable domain (rest looked up from reference TRBV9 and TRBJ1-3): DSGVTQTPKHLITATGQRVTLRCSPRSGDLSVYWYQQSLDQGLQFLIQYYNGEERAKGNILERFSAQQFPDLHSELNLSSLELGDSALYFCASSRGAAASGNTIYFGEGSWLTVV.

This clone showed up just a few times. J is TRBJ1-1 and V is TRBV5-1; 9 nucleotides align to TRBD1. Germline V CDR1 and CDR2: SGHRS, YFSETQ. The CDR3 sequence is 14 residues long. Trimming cost V 3 bases and J 3 bases; bases outside gene matches: 3. CDR3 protein: CASSSGQGDTEAFF. The CDR3 coding sequence is TGCGCCAGCAGCTCGGGACAGGGCGACACTGAAGCTTTCTTT.

The J gene is TRBJ2-1, the V gene TRBV28; D may be TRBD1 (6 bases). V lost 6 bases and J lost 8, with 14 bases in between. The germline CDR1 and CDR2 sequences are MDHEN and SYDVKM. This CDR3 has 13 amino acids. DNA for the CDR3: TGTGCCAGCAGGCAAACAGGGATCCATGAGCAGTTCTTC. It encodes CASRQTGIHEQFF.

This chain uses TRBV19 with TRBJ1-5; D not certain. Trimming took 5 bases from V and 0 from J, leaving 8 bases between them. Germline lookup yields CDR1 LNHDA and CDR2 SQIVND (reference sequence). This CDR3 contains 14 residues. CDR3 nucleotides: TGTGCCAGTAGTTCGGAGGTTAGCAATCAGCCCCAGCATTTT. It specifies CASSSEVSNQPQHF.

J is TRBJ2-3 and V is TRBV5-1; D is perhaps TRBD1 (6 bases). V was clipped by 0 bases and J by 8 bases, with 19 bases between them. Germline CDR1 and CDR2: SGHRS and YFSETQ. The CDR3 is 16 amino acids. CDR3 DNA sequence: TGCGCCAGCAGCTTGGAACAGGGTGGGGTGTTTGGTACGCAGTATTTT. Its translation: CASSLEQGGVFGTQYF.

The chain recombines TRBV11-2 with TRBJ1-1; D ambiguous. Germline CDR1 reads SGHAT; CDR2 reads FQNNGV. CDR3 length: 16 amino acids. Deletions cut 7 bases from V and 1 base from J, with 19 bases between. The CDR3 protein is CASTLPRGMGNTEAFF. The CDR3 region has the DNA TGTGCCAGCACCCTGCCGAGAGGGATGGGGAACACTGAAGCTTTCTTT.

This clone has just one count. J is TRBJ1-1 and V is TRBV6-6; a possible D gene is TRBD1 (5 bases). Germline values: CDR1 MNHNY, CDR2 SVGAGI (reference sequence). The length of the CDR3 is 13 residues. V dropped 4 bases and J dropped 4 bases, with 10 bases sitting between them. DNA of the CDR3: TGTGCCAGCAGTTCGACAGCTATCACTGAAGCTTTCTTT. This codes for CASSSTAITEAFF.

The chain employs TRBV5-6 and TRBJ2-2; perhaps TRBD1 as D (5 bases). Trimming pared 0 bases from V and 5 bases from J, leaving 14 bases between. The germline CDR1 and CDR2 sequences are SGHDT and YYEEEE. The CDR3 length is 16 residues. CDR3 in DNA: TGTGCCAGCAGCTTGGATGGGGCAGGGAAGACCGGGGAGCTGTTTTTT. It yields the protein CASSLDGAGKTGELFF.